The 16 T cell receptor beta chains below come from one sample, sequenced in a study of response to subunit inactivated influenza vaccine. Each CDR3 protein gets one entry after TCRdb re-called the RT-PCR reads with MiXCR. The sample has roughly 700,000 distinct CDR3 sequences; 14% are singletons. The specimen comprised PBMCs from blood, sampled 14 to 15 days before vaccination. The source of these receptors is a man aged 50-59 years who received an inactivated influenza vaccine.

This clonotype has at least ten counts. V usage is TRBV5-1 and J usage is TRBJ2-5, with D tentatively TRBD2 (5 bases). From germline, CDR1 is SGHRS and CDR2 YFSETQ. V was shortened by 0 bases and J by 4 bases, with 7 bases between the two germline ends. The CDR3 is 13 amino acids. CDR3 DNA: TGCGCCAGCAGCTTGGGACTACTAGAGACCCAGTACTTC. This codes for CASSLGLLETQYF.

This clonotype has only a few counts. This rearrangement joins TRBV7-3 to TRBJ2-3; 11 bases match TRBD2. The CDR3 contains 15 residues. V was clipped by 5 bases and J by 4 bases; unmatched bases: 5. Germline CDR1 is SGHTA and CDR2 is FQGTGA. CDR3 protein: CASSKLAGAADTQYF. The CDR3 DNA follows: TGTGCCAGCAGCAAACTAGCGGGAGCTGCAGATACGCAGTATTTT.

CDR3 sequence (DNA): TGTGCCAGCAGTCCCCTGGGGGGGTACCGCACCCAAGAGACCCAGTACTTC. Translating it yields CASSPLGGYRTQETQYF. The V gene is TRBV27, the J gene TRBJ2-5, with 7 bases identical to TRBD2. This CDR3 region has 17 residues. With V trimmed by 5 bases and J by 1 base, 13 bases remained unmatched. From germline, CDR1 is MNHEY and CDR2 SMNVEV (reference sequence).

This clonotype was observed a few times. The chain joins TRBV20-1 to TRBJ1-4; no firm D call. Germline loops: CDR1 DFQATT, CDR2 SNEGSKA (reference sequence). The CDR3 is 11 residues long. V was clipped by 3 bases and J by 14 bases, with 13 bases between them. CDR3 in DNA: TGCAGTGCTAGTGGCCGGCGTGGGCTGTTTTTT. It specifies CSASGRRGLFF.

This clonotype was seen a few times. This sequence joins TRBV12-3 or TRBV12-4 and TRBJ2-7, with D possibly being TRBD1 (5 bases). The CDR3 has 14 residues. Trimming left V 7 bases short and J 0 bases short, with 13 bases between. CDR3 protein: CASKGAQSSYEQYF. The CDR3 DNA reads as TGTGCCAGCAAAGGGGCCCAGAGCTCCTACGAGCAGTACTTC.

J is TRBJ2-1 and V is TRBV11-2; D unresolved. The CDR3 runs to 11 residues. Germline V gives CDR1 SGHAT, CDR2 FQNNGV. V gave up 5 bases and J gave up 10 bases, with 9 bases separating them. The DNA of the CDR3 is TGTGCCAGCAGCGTCCGGGTCGAGCAGTTCTTC. Amino acids: CASSVRVEQFF.

This clonotype has a count of ten or more. The chain recombines TRBV15 with TRBJ2-1, with TRBD2 identical over 9 bases. The CDR3 is 15 residues long. V lost 3 bases, J lost 6 bases, and 6 bases stayed unmatched. Per germline, CDR1 LNHNV and CDR2 YYDKDF (reference sequence). The CDR3 bases are TGTGCCACCAGCAGCGTCGCGGGAGGGCTCAATGAGCAGTTCTTC. This sequence encodes CATSSVAGGLNEQFF. Together with reference TRBV15 and TRBJ2-1, the CDR3 gives the full variable domain: DAMVIQNPRYQVTQFGKPVTLSCSQTLNHNVMYWYQQKSSQAPKLLFHYYDKDFNNEADTPDNFQSRRPNTSFCFLDIRSPGLGDTAMYLCATSSVAGGLNEQFFGPGTRLTVL.

The chain links TRBV4-3 to TRBJ2-2; D is possibly TRBD2 (6 bases). This CDR3 has 15 residues. V dropped 1 base and J dropped 6 bases, with 12 bases sitting between them. Germline loops: CDR1 LGHNA, CDR2 YSLEER. As DNA, the CDR3 is TGCGCCAGCAGCCAAGTACTAGCAAGTCCCGGGGAGCTGTTTTTT. This sequence encodes CASSQVLASPGELFF.

This clonotype was observed a handful of times. The gene calls are TRBV12-3 or TRBV12-4 and TRBJ1-4, with no clear D. Deletions cut 1 base from V and 13 bases from J, with 16 bases between. The CDR3 has 14 residues. The CDR3 protein is CASSLVGRRNALFF. As DNA, the CDR3 is TGTGCCAGCAGTTTAGTGGGCAGACGAAACGCACTGTTTTTT.

This clonotype was counted at least ten times. V and J are TRBV6-2 or TRBV6-3 and TRBJ2-7, with 15 bases that match TRBD2. The junction had 17 bases not matched to a gene; V was cut back by 5 bases and J by 3 bases. The V gene's germline CDR1 is MNHEY and CDR2 SVGEGT. This CDR3 has 20 residues. The CDR3 here is CASSPTIGLAGGFSHYEQYF. In nucleotides, the CDR3 is TGTGCCAGCAGTCCAACTATCGGACTAGCGGGAGGGTTTTCGCACTACGAGCAGTACTTC.

The chain is built from TRBV7-9 and TRBJ2-1, with a weak D call TRBD2 (5 bases). Looked up from germline, CDR1 is SEHNR and CDR2 is FQNEAQ (reference sequence). The CDR3 covers 15 residues. Trimming removed 2 bases from V and 5 bases from J, with 13 bases in between. CDR3 sequence reads: CASSLIYKLDNEQFF. In DNA, the CDR3 is TGTGCCAGCAGCTTAATCTACAAACTAGACAATGAGCAGTTCTTC.

The rearrangement links TRBV6-5 to TRBJ2-5, with TRBD2 matching 10 bases. Looked up from germline, CDR1 is MNHEY and CDR2 is SVGAGI. Trimming cost V 0 bases and J 5 bases; bases outside gene matches: 12. This CDR3 is 18 amino acids long. CDR3 region: CASSYSGTSASGGETQYF. The CDR3 DNA sequence: TGTGCCAGCAGTTACTCGGGGACTAGCGCCTCAGGGGGGGAGACCCAGTACTTC.

The rearrangement links TRBV28 to TRBJ1-1, with a tentative D call TRBD1 (6 bases). Germline assignment: CDR1 MDHEN and CDR2 SYDVKM. Trimming removed 7 bases from V and 8 bases from J, with 11 bases in between. CDR3 length equals 11 residues. The CDR3 DNA is TGTGCCAGCAACTTACAGGGAGAAGCTTTCTTT. Encoded protein: CASNLQGEAFF.

The chain joins TRBV3-1 to TRBJ2-5; D is ambiguous. The CDR3 is 15 residues long. With 2 bases removed from V and 1 base from J, the gap between germline ends came to 11 bases. Germline CDR1 LGHDT, CDR2 YNNKEL (reference sequence). CDR3 in amino acids: CASSQRPTIQETQYF. The CDR3 nucleotides read TGTGCCAGCAGCCAAAGGCCGACAATCCAAGAGACCCAGTACTTC.

This clonotype was found many times. The V call is TRBV4-3, the J call TRBJ2-1; D is ambiguous. Between the trimmed V and J ends, which lost 0 bases and 9 bases, there was a span of 15 bases. The CDR3 consists of 15 residues. CDR1 LGHNA and CDR2 YSLEER come from the germline V gene. The CDR3, as DNA: TGCGCCAGCAGCCAAGATCTGCTAATGGCCAGTGAGCAGTTCTTC. It specifies CASSQDLLMASEQFF.

In its sample, this clonotype was seen a few times. The V gene is TRBV5-1, the J gene TRBJ2-2; D gene unclear. The CDR3 extends over 14 amino acids. In germline, CDR1 is SGHRS, CDR2 YFSETQ. V shed 0 bases and J shed 3 bases, with 6 bases lying between them. The CDR3: CASSLEAHTGELFF. The CDR3 DNA follows: TGCGCCAGCAGCTTGGAGGCACACACCGGGGAGCTGTTTTTT.